This T cell receptor beta chain was sequenced during a study (dated by TCRdb to the mid-2010s). For the study in its entirety: The study examined whether tumor-infiltrating Tregs in breast cancer are drawn from blood Tregs or arise in situ by conversion from other CD4+ T cell subsets. On the study overall, not on this receptor specifically: The greatest overlap of tumor-infiltrating Treg TCR alpha and beta sequences was with tumor naive CD4+ T cells, followed next by blood naive CD4+ T cells. Tumor memory CD4+ T cell TCR gene usage clustered with blood and lymph node memory CD4+ cells and lymph node naive CD4+ cells. Validation in the larger cohort was restricted to a single TCR beta V-J rearrangement rather than whole repertoires.

Memory CD4+ T cells were isolated as CD4+CD45RO+CD25- cells. Tregs, naive and memory CD4+ T cells from tumor, blood and ipsilateral draining lymph nodes of about 5 breast cancer patients underwent full-length TCR alpha and beta sequencing. Tumor tissue and lymph nodes obtained from ipsilateral axillary dissection were perfused with PBS, minced and then digested with collagenase I and hyaluronidase. FACS confirmed that the sorted cell populations were more than 90% pure. As concerns this clonotype: Its antigen is not yet known. No much larger clone is present one base from it, and per-base qualities are unavailable.

Amplification of full-length TCR variable regions was done by 5' RACE PCR using constant-region reverse primers, and this step was followed by semi-nested PCR with Nested Universal Primer A. The ReliaPrep RNA Cell Miniprep System was used to extract total RNA, which was then reverse transcribed into 5'RACE-ready cDNA with the SMARTer RACE 5'/3' Kit. An Illumina MiSeq was used to sequence the full-length TCR alpha and beta libraries, which had been barcoded with multiplex adaptors. The study's processing was this. For each of nine subset-tissue groups, sequencing data from the five patients were pooled, and the groups were then compared using unsupervised clustering of TCR gene usage. The Morisita-Horn index, with shared sequences weighted by their contribution to each repertoire, was used to calculate repertoire similarity. TCRdb reprocessing: public reads trimmed at Q25 with fastp, clones called with MiXCR, in-frame beta chains kept. Identical CDR3 proteins give one entry, which carries the most common genes and DNA. The V and J calls were determined by TCRdb, not by the authors. The sample has about 57,000 distinct CDR3 sequences on record, 28% of them singletons. Together, the top ten hold 3% to 3.5% of the sample.

Including cysteine and phenylalanine, the CDR3 has 13 amino acids. The CDR3 DNA has 39 bases and is translated from base 1. Relative to germline, V is 0 bases shorter and J is 9 bases shorter, with 10 bases between their ends. As encoded in the germline V gene, CDR1 is SGHDT while CDR2 is YYEEEE. The rearranged chain carries TRBV5-6 and TRBJ2-1; the D segment cannot be called with confidence. Sequenced material: tumor-infiltrating memory CD4+ T cells sorted from the breast tumor. The intended sense of this specimen's cell subset or site label: memory CD4+ T cells, CD4+CD45RO+CD25-. The TCR comes from a female donor with breast cancer. CDR3 reads: CASSLGGMGEQFF. The DNA is as follows: TGTGCCAGCAGCTTGGGTGGGATGGGTGAGCAGTTCTTC.